The sequence of this T cell receptor (beta chain) was determined in a study of blood T cell repertoires in COVID-19. As for the study in general: Italy, Spain and the United States were the sources of the convalescent and acute COVID-19 samples. Sample material is recorded as cDNA or gDNA derived from T cells, B-cell-depleted T cells, or PBMCs.

This clone was seen a single time. Germline lookup yields CDR1 SNHLY and CDR2 FYNNEI. There are 12 residues in the CDR3. V lost 5 bases to trimming and J lost 2 bases, with 6 bases between them. Profiling relied on immunoSEQ multiplex PCR, and the TCRdb table lists in-frame clones only, not all of them. The sample gives about 100,000 clones, about 90% of which show up once; 7.4% is in the top ten. The source material was peripheral blood. The receptor's source is a man aged 30-40 years in a cohort sampled during active COVID-19. The rearrangement links TRBV2 to TRBJ2-5; perhaps TRBD2 as D (5 bases). Here the CDR3 DNA reads TGTGCCAGCAGTCTAGCACAAGAGACCCAGTACTTC. Translated: CASSLAQETQYF.